This T cell receptor beta chain was found in a study of neoadjuvant anti-PD-1 for oral cavity cancer. CDR3 length: 15 residues. From germline, CDR1 is SGHRS and CDR2 YFSETQ. Trimming removed 0 bases at V and 7 bases at J, with 14 bases between. Repertoires were generated with immunoSEQ multiplex PCR, while TCRdb's copy carries only in-frame clones and drops some. The table records roughly 14,000 clones, about 61% of them present only once. Sample: PBMCs, taken before nivolumab (anti-PD-1) treatment. The chain couples TRBV5-1 to TRBJ1-3, with D perhaps matching TRBD1 (6 bases). The sequence came from a person between 40 and 85 years old with oral cavity squamous cell carcinoma. The DNA for the CDR3 is TGCGCCAGCAGCTTGGCGGGGACAAGGGAGAACACCATATATTTT. It encodes CASSLAGTRENTIYF.